This TCR beta chain came from a study of T cell responses to AZD1222 COVID-19 vaccine. The study, taken as a whole, reports: Regions left unmutated in variants are reportedly the target of nearly half of spike-specific TCRs. There were mostly white British donors and more females than males, and clonal diversity was possibly underestimated. The CD4 TCRs associated with vaccination extended across spike and predominated at 160-218 and 743-854.

This CDR3 spans 21 amino acids. Germline loops: CDR1 SNHLY, CDR2 FYNNEI. The V and J ends lost 1 base and 0 bases, in that order; junction bases with no gene match: 17. Data came from immunoSEQ multiplex PCR; TCRdb stores just in-frame clones and leaves some out. This sample carries 90,000 to 120,000 clones, around nine tenths of them seen once, and the ten largest clones take less than 4%. Of note for this clone: Its specificity is unknown.

Specimen: peripheral blood, collected 28 days after the second dose of the MenACWY control vaccine. This chain joins TRBV2 and TRBJ2-3; TRBD2 agrees at 9 bases. The sequence was obtained from an adult who received the MenACWY meningococcal vaccine as a control. As DNA, the CDR3 is TGTGCCAGCAGTGAAGATGGCGGGGGGGCGGCTCGCTCCCCTAGCACAGATACGCAGTATTTT. It yields the protein CASSEDGGGAARSPSTDTQYF.